Listed below are T cell receptor beta chains from one sample, sequenced in a study of regulatory T cells in long-lasting Graves disease. From the multiplex PCR reads, TCRdb called clonotypes with MiXCR, one entry per CDR3 protein. The sample consists of 500,000 to 700,000 distinct CDR3 sequences, about 32% of them appearing once. This material consisted of peripheral blood mononuclear cells (PBMCs), taken when the disease was refractory, from a patient treated with antithyroid drugs. The receptors here all came from a female donor with Graves disease. The CDR3 runs from the conserved cysteine through the conserved F or W. A D gene is named only where the DNA matches it firmly. Expanded clones get a size class; other rows say once, few or many, or leave the size out.

TRBJ2-5 | . | TRBV10-3 | . | CAISSPTGQETQYF | TGTGCCATCAGCAGCCCGACAGGCCAAGAGACCCAGTACTTC
TRBJ1-1 | . | TRBV6-2/TRBV6-3 | . | CASNNRRDTSKVGGRTTEAFF | TGTGCCAGCAACAATCGCCGGGACACCTCTAAAGTGGGGGGGCGAACGACTGAAGCTTTCTTT
TRBJ2-3 | . | TRBV25-1 | TRBD1 | CASSEARGRNTQYF | TGTGCCAGCAGTGAAGCCAGGGGGCGGAATACGCAGTATTTT
TRBJ2-2 | few | TRBV30 | . | CAWGGDPGTGELFF | TGTGCCTGGGGAGGAGACCCCGGCACCGGGGAGCTGTTTTTT
TRBJ1-6 | . | TRBV14 | . | CASSHRQFYNSPLHF | TGTGCCAGCAGCCATCGACAGTTCTATAATTCACCCCTCCACTTT
TRBJ2-7 | . | TRBV20-1 | . | CSAREVISGVYEQYF | TGCAGTGCTAGAGAGGTGATTTCGGGGGTGTACGAGCAGTACTTC
TRBJ2-7 | . | TRBV7-9 | TRBD2 | CASRPPLAGGSYEQYF | TGTGCCAGCAGACCCCCCCTAGCGGGAGGGTCCTACGAGCAGTACTTC
TRBJ2-7 | few | TRBV7-2 | TRBD1 | CASSLAAQGAGEQYF | TGTGCCAGCAGCTTAGCTGCCCAGGGGGCTGGCGAGCAGTACTTC
TRBJ1-2 | . | TRBV7-9 | . | CASSLSTGDYGYTF | TGTGCCAGCAGCCTATCCACAGGCGACTATGGCTACACCTTC
TRBJ2-5 | . | TRBV29-1 | TRBD1 | CSVRQGAETQYF | TGCAGCGTGAGACAGGGAGCGGAGACCCAGTACTTC
TRBJ1-2 | . | TRBV19 | . | CASMKDRSNYGYTF | TGTGCCAGTATGAAGGACAGAAGCAACTATGGCTACACCTTC
TRBJ1-1 | . | TRBV5-1 | . | CASSHREWGNTEAFF | TGCGCCAGCAGCCACAGGGAGTGGGGCAACACTGAAGCTTTCTTT
TRBJ1-1 | . | TRBV27 | TRBD1 | CASSGQGKGTEAFF | TGTGCCAGCAGTGGACAGGGGAAGGGCACTGAAGCTTTCTTT
TRBJ1-2 | . | TRBV5-5 | TRBD1 | CASSAHPGQPNYGYTF | TGTGCCAGCAGCGCACACCCGGGACAGCCAAACTATGGCTACACCTTC
TRBJ1-5 | . | TRBV6-5 | . | CASSYSITGSRSNQPQHF | TGTGCCAGCAGTTACTCGATTACGGGGAGCCGAAGCAATCAGCCCCAGCATTTT
TRBJ2-7 | . | TRBV18 | . | CASSPPGRVSYEQYF | TGTGCCAGCTCACCACCGGGCAGGGTCTCCTACGAGCAGTACTTC
TRBJ1-4 | many | TRBV3-1 | TRBD1 | CASNQGVTNEKLFF | TGTGCCAGCAACCAGGGGGTAACTAATGAAAAACTGTTTTTT
TRBJ1-6 | . | TRBV2 | TRBD1 | CASSEGGSSPLHF | TGTGCCAGCAGCGAAGGGGGCTCTTCACCCCTCCACTTT
TRBJ1-1 | . | TRBV30 | . | CAWSVRIGRSSEAFF | TGTGCCTGGAGTGTAAGGATAGGCCGATCTAGTGAAGCTTTCTTT
TRBJ1-1 | many | TRBV28 | . | CASRSMNTEAFF | TGTGCCAGCCGCTCAATGAACACTGAAGCTTTCTTT
TRBJ1-1 | few | TRBV5-1 | . | CASSLDLGVNTEAFF | TGCGCCAGCAGCTTGGATTTAGGGGTGAACACTGAAGCTTTCTTT
TRBJ1-3 | few | TRBV20-1 | . | CSARDRRVSGNTIYF | TGCAGTGCTAGAGATCGCCGAGTCTCTGGAAACACCATATATTTT
TRBJ1-5 | . | TRBV12-3/TRBV12-4 | . | CASSLVEGNQPQHF | TGTGCCAGCAGTTTAGTTGAGGGTAATCAGCCCCAGCATTTT
TRBJ2-2 | . | TRBV5-1 | . | CASSFRTTNTGELFF | TGCGCCAGCAGCTTCCGGACCACGAACACCGGGGAGCTGTTTTTT
TRBJ1-5 | many | TRBV6-1 | . | CASSGETWVGQPQHF | TGTGCCAGCAGTGGTGAGACATGGGTTGGGCAGCCCCAGCATTTT
TRBJ1-5 | . | TRBV12-3/TRBV12-4 | TRBD1 | CASSPTTGTGNQPQHF | TGTGCCAGCAGTCCAACCACCGGGACAGGAAATCAGCCCCAGCATTTT
TRBJ1-5 | few | TRBV15 | TRBD1 | CATNAQGYGNQPQHF | TGTGCCACCAACGCACAGGGGTATGGGAATCAGCCCCAGCATTTT
TRBJ1-5 | many | TRBV28 | . | CASSLRQTYSNQPQHF | TGTGCCAGCAGTTTGAGGCAGACTTATAGCAATCAGCCCCAGCATTTT
TRBJ1-4 | . | TRBV6-1 | . | CASSGPGIEYF | TGTGCCAGCAGTGGCCCAGGGATCGAGTATTTT
TRBJ2-7 | few | TRBV20-1 | TRBD2 | CSAGGATSYEQYF | TGCAGTGCGGGAGGGGCGACCTCCTACGAGCAGTACTTC